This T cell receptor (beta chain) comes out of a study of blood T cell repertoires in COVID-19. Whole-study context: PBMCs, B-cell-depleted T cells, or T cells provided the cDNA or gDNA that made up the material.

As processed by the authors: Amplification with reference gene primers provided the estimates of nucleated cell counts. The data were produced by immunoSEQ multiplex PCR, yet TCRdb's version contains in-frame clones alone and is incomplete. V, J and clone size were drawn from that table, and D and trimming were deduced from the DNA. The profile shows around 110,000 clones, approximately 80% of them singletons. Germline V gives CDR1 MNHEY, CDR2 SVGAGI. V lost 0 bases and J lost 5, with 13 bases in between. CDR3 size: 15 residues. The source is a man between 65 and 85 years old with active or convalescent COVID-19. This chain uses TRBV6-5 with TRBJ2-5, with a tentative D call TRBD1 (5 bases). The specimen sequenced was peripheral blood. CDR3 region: CASSYSAWGRETQYF. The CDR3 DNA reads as TGTGCCAGCAGTTACTCTGCGTGGGGCAGGGAGACCCAGTACTTC.